Following are 25 T cell receptor beta chains from one sample sequenced in a study of response to subunit inactivated influenza vaccine. TCRdb used MiXCR to reprocess the RT-PCR reads, holding one entry per CDR3 protein. The table includes 500,000 to 650,000 distinct CDR3 sequences, 7.5% to 8.5% detected once. Specimen: PBMCs from blood, collected approximately 25 months after vaccination. All receptors derive from a man aged 50 to 69 who received an inactivated influenza vaccine.

This chain uses TRBV20-1 with TRBJ2-1; D is ambiguous. Germline CDR1 DFQATT, CDR2 SNEGSKA (reference sequence). The CDR3 loop spans 15 amino acids. The V and J ends lost 0 bases and 4 bases respectively, with 13 bases between them. The CDR3 region has the DNA TGCAGTGCTAGAGATCTTGCCAGCGTATACAATGAGCAGTTCTTC. Protein: CSARDLASVYNEQFF.

This clonotype occurred many times. The chain combines TRBV3-1 with TRBJ1-5, with a possible D match to TRBD1 (5 bases). Trimming removed 6 bases from V and 2 bases from J, with 14 bases in between. The CDR3 is made up of 15 amino acids. The V gene's germline CDR1 is LGHDT and CDR2 YNNKEL (reference sequence). CDR3 loop: CASSPGPGGNQPQHF. CDR3 coding DNA: TGTGCCAGCAGTCCGGGCCCGGGGGGCAATCAGCCCCAGCATTTT.

In its sample, this clonotype was seen a few times. V usage is TRBV12-3 or TRBV12-4 and J usage is TRBJ1-2; weak D call: TRBD1 (5 bases). The CDR3 extends over 16 amino acids. The V end lost 1 base, the J end lost 3 bases, and 15 bases lay between the germline ends. The CDR3 DNA follows: TGTGCCAGCAGTTTAGGTCCGACAGCCACGGACTATGGCTACACCTTC. Encoded protein: CASSLGPTATDYGYTF.

This rearrangement joins TRBV20-1 to TRBJ1-6; tentative D call: TRBD1 (5 bases). V was pared by 4 bases and J by 6 bases, with 10 bases between. Per the germline V gene, CDR1 is DFQATT and CDR2 is SNEGSKA (reference sequence). The CDR3 has 13 amino acids. In nucleotides, the CDR3 is TGCAGTGCTAAGGGACGGTTTAATTCACCCCTCCACTTT. Protein: CSAKGRFNSPLHF.

The V gene is TRBV12-3 or TRBV12-4, the J gene TRBJ1-3; no clear D. The CDR3 has 16 residues. Trimming removed 7 bases at V and 0 bases at J, with 16 bases between. Here the CDR3 DNA reads TGTGCCAGCACCACCCCAGGACTTCACTCTGGAAACACCATATATTTT. Translation gives CASTTPGLHSGNTIYF.

This clonotype was seen repeatedly, ten times or more. The chain couples TRBV28 to TRBJ2-1; TRBD2 matches 7 bases. The germline V gene has CDR1 MDHEN and CDR2 SYDVKM. With V trimmed by 3 bases and J by 0 bases, 8 bases remained unmatched. CDR3 length: 17 amino acids. For the CDR3, the DNA is TGTGCCAGCAGTTTGGAGCCCGGGGGGAGCTCCTACAATGAGCAGTTCTTC. It is translated as CASSLEPGGSSYNEQFF.

This clonotype was found many times. The V gene is TRBV10-3, the J gene TRBJ2-1, with 9 bases aligning to TRBD2. Losses at the gene ends were 3 bases for V and 7 bases for J; bases not matched to a gene: 7. This CDR3 is 15 amino acids long. Germline CDR1 reads ENHRY; CDR2 reads SYGVKD. CDR3 region: CAISDLSGRMNEQFF. The CDR3 nucleotides read TGTGCCATCAGTGATCTAAGCGGGAGGATGAATGAGCAGTTCTTC.

The chain recombines TRBV28 with TRBJ1-6; tentatively, D is TRBD1 (6 bases). CDR1 and CDR2 (germline): MDHEN, SYDVKM. The V end was cut by 6 bases, the J end by 10 bases, with 13 bases between. This CDR3 has 13 residues. Here the CDR3 reads CASREGGRSPLHF. In nucleotides, the CDR3 is TGTGCCAGCAGGGAAGGGGGGAGGTCACCCCTCCACTTT.

This clonotype was counted only a few times. The chain is built from TRBV20-1 and TRBJ2-7; D possibly matches TRBD1 or TRBD2 (5 bases each). Germline V gives CDR1 DFQATT, CDR2 SNEGSKA (reference sequence). This CDR3 has 12 residues. The CDR3 DNA follows: TGCGGGTCCCGGGACCTAACCTACGAGCAGTACTTC. Its translation is CGSRDLTYEQYF.

The table lists this clonotype with a few counts. The CDR3 loop is CASSAAGGNTEAFF. CDR3 DNA: TGTGCCAGCAGCGCGGCTGGAGGGAACACTGAAGCTTTCTTT. The chain joins TRBV9 to TRBJ1-1; D gene ambiguous. V dropped 3 bases and J dropped 1 base, with 10 bases sitting between them. CDR3 length equals 14 residues. The germline V gene has CDR1 SGDLS and CDR2 YYNGEE.

The CDR3 bases are TGTGCCAGCAGCAAACAACTAGAGACCCAGTACTTC. Its protein product is CASSKQLETQYF. The chain has TRBV11-2 and TRBJ2-5, with D unresolved. CDR1 is SGHAT and CDR2 is FQNNGV in the germline V gene. This CDR3 is 12 amino acids long. The V end was cut by 5 bases, the J end by 4 bases, with 8 bases between. Filled out from reference TRBV11-2 and TRBJ2-5, the complete variable domain reads EAGVAQSPRYKIIEKRQSVAFWCNPISGHATLYWYQQILGQGPKLLIQFQNNGVVDDSQLPKDRFSAERLKGVDSTLKIQPAKLEDSAVYLCASSKQLETQYFGPGTRLLVL.

This clonotype was counted between two and nine times. The chain recombines TRBV19 with TRBJ2-6, with D perhaps TRBD2 (6 bases). CDR1 LNHDA and CDR2 SQIVND come from the germline V gene (reference sequence). CDR3 length: 15 amino acids. V lost 10 bases, J lost 4 bases, and 17 bases lay in between. The CDR3 bases are TGTGCCACCCGGGAGCCAAAACGCGGGGCCAACGTCCTGACTTTC. This encodes CATREPKRGANVLTF.

This clonotype appeared a few times. This chain joins TRBV6-2 or TRBV6-3 and TRBJ1-5; possibly TRBD1 for D (6 bases). V gave up 2 bases and J gave up 7 bases, with 15 bases separating them. Germline CDR1 reads MNHEY; CDR2 reads SVGEGT. CDR3 size: 15 residues. The CDR3 coding sequence is TGTGCCAGCAGTTACGGACAGCCAGGGCGACAGCCCCAGCATTTT. It yields the protein CASSYGQPGRQPQHF.

Regarding this clonotype: A clone one base away is much larger, so this may be a read error. This chain uses TRBV5-5 with TRBJ1-5; tentatively, D is TRBD1 (6 bases). V was shortened by 4 bases and J by 3 bases, with 14 bases between the two germline ends. The germline V gene has CDR1 SGHKS and CDR2 YYEKEE (reference sequence). The CDR3 runs to 15 residues. The CDR3 protein is CASSPWPGDNQPQHF. The CDR3 region has the DNA TGTGCCAGCAGCCCGTGGCCAGGGGACAATCAGCCCCAGCATTTT. Together with reference TRBV5-5 and TRBJ1-5, the CDR3 gives the full variable domain: DAGVTQSPTHLIKTRGQQVTLRCSPISGHKSVSWYQQVLGQGPQFIFQYYEKEERGRGNFPDRFSARQFPNYSSELNVNALLLGDSALYLCASSPWPGDNQPQHFGDGTRLSIL.

The CDR3 reads CASNLSPWSQGRQGSGQPQHF. The CDR3 DNA is TGTGCCAGCAATCTCTCCCCCTGGAGTCAGGGACGGCAGGGGAGCGGTCAGCCCCAGCATTTT. The gene calls are TRBV6-2 or TRBV6-3 and TRBJ1-5; tentative D call: TRBD1 (6 bases). This CDR3 has 21 residues. Trimming left V 7 bases short and J 6 bases short, with 37 bases between. In germline, CDR1 is MNHEY, CDR2 SVGEGT.

This clonotype was counted only a few times. The rearrangement joins TRBV5-1 to TRBJ2-1; TRBD2 matches 9 bases. The CDR3 covers 16 residues. J gave up 2 bases and V 0 bases, and 3 bases lay outside the gene matches. Germline V CDR1 and CDR2: SGHRS, YFSETQ. The CDR3 coding sequence is TGCGCCAGCAGCTTGGAAACTAGCGGGCCCTACAATGAGCAGTTCTTC. Its translation is CASSLETSGPYNEQFF.

This clonotype showed up just a few times. The chain couples TRBV7-2 to TRBJ2-5; 7 nucleotides line up with TRBD2. V lost 3 bases, J lost 0 bases, and 4 bases stayed unmatched. Germline V gene data show CDR1 as SGHTA and CDR2 as FQGNSA. The CDR3 spans 15 residues. The CDR3 DNA follows: TGTGCCAGCAGCTTTGTGGGGGGGAACCAAGAGACCCAGTACTTC. Its protein product is CASSFVGGNQETQYF.

In this sample, this clonotype turned up many times. This chain connects TRBV11-3 to TRBJ2-1, with TRBD2 matching 13 bases. Germline CDR1 reads SGHNT; CDR2 reads YENEEA. Unmatched junction bases numbered 5, after V lost 4 bases and J lost 8 bases. The CDR3 totals 15 residues. In DNA, the CDR3 is TGTGCCAGCAGCTGGGGACTAGCGGGACTCGATGAGCAGTTCTTC. Protein sequence: CASSWGLAGLDEQFF.

This chain links TRBV12-3 or TRBV12-4 with TRBJ1-2; TRBD1 aligns across 10 bases. Trimming took 6 bases from V and 7 from J; bases not matched to a gene: 8. This CDR3 spans 14 amino acids. DNA of the CDR3: TGTGCCAGCAGCGCACGACAGGGGGCCGGTGGCTACACCTTC. This sequence encodes CASSARQGAGGYTF.

Details on this clonotype: This sequence may be a read error, since a much larger clone differs from it by one base. The rearrangement uses TRBV7-2 and TRBJ2-3, with D possibly being TRBD1 (5 bases). Germline CDR1 reads SGHTA; CDR2 reads FQGNSA. The CDR3 loop spans 14 amino acids. DNA of the CDR3: TGTGCCAGCAGCTTAGCGCTTAGCACAGGTACGCAGTATTTT. Its protein is CASSLALSTGTQYF.

The table lists this clonotype with many counts. The chain joins TRBV24-1 to TRBJ2-1; no definite D call. V gave up 3 bases and J gave up 0 bases, with 14 bases separating them. CDR1 and CDR2 from the germline V gene are KGHDR and SFDVKD. This CDR3 is built from 17 residues. CDR3 sequence (DNA): TGTGCCACCAGTGATCATACGGATTCGAGCTCCTACAATGAGCAGTTCTTC. It encodes CATSDHTDSSSYNEQFF.

This clonotype was counted at least ten times. CDR3 region: CASSLGQGNFEQYF. The DNA for the CDR3 is TGCGCCAGCAGCCTGGGACAGGGGAATTTCGAGCAGTACTTC. The chain carries TRBV5-1 and TRBJ2-7, with 10 nucleotides matching TRBD1. Germline assignment: CDR1 SGHRS and CDR2 YFSETQ. The length of the CDR3 is 14 residues. The J segment lost 6 bases and the V segment lost 4 bases, leaving 7 bases of the junction unmatched.

This chain joins TRBV7-9 and TRBJ2-7, with a weak D call TRBD1 (5 bases). The CDR3 runs 15 residues. V was shortened by 5 bases and J by 2 bases, with 16 bases between the two germline ends. From germline, CDR1 is SEHNR and CDR2 FQNEAQ (reference sequence). The CDR3 nucleotides read TGTGCCAGCAGCCTTGCGACAGAAGCCCCCTACGAGCAGTACTTC. It codes for CASSLATEAPYEQYF.

Ten or more counts support this clonotype. The CDR3 spells CASSPTGKGSNQPQHF. The DNA for the CDR3 is TGTGCCAGCAGCCCGACAGGGAAGGGAAGCAATCAGCCCCAGCATTTT. The chain carries TRBV12-3 or TRBV12-4 and TRBJ1-5; 7 bases match TRBD1. The length of the CDR3 is 16 residues. V dropped 6 bases and J dropped 1; count of bases not matched to a gene: 9.

The sample holds a few counts of this clonotype. Given a much more abundant clone one base away, this may be a read error. The chain employs TRBV5-6 and TRBJ2-2; D tentatively reads TRBD1 or TRBD2 (5 bases each). Trimming left V 4 bases short and J 0 bases short, with 10 bases between. CDR1 and CDR2 (germline): SGHDT, YYEEEE. This CDR3 has 15 amino acids. CDR3 protein: CASSPGAANTGELFF. The CDR3 nucleotides read TGTGCCAGCAGCCCCGGGGCAGCGAACACCGGGGAGCTGTTTTTT.